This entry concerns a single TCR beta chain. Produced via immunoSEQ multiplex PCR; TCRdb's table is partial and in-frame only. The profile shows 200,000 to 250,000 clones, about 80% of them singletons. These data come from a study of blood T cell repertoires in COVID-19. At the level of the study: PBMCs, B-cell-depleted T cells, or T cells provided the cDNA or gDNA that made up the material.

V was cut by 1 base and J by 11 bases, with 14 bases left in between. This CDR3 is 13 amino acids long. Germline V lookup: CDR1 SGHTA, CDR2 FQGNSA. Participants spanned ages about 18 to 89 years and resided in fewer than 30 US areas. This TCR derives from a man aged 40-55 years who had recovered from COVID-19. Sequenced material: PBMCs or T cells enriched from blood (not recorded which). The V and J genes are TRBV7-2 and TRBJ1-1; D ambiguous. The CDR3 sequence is CASSLVAPSSAFF. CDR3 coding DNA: TGTGCCAGCAGCTTAGTAGCACCTTCATCGGCTTTCTTT.